The entry below gives a single TCR beta chain sequence along with its context. The CDR3 runs to 16 residues. In germline, CDR1 is LGHDT, CDR2 YNNKEL (reference sequence). The V gene end was trimmed by 5 bases and the J gene end by 1 base; junction bases not matched to a gene: 6. This sample is drawn from a study of blood T cell repertoires in COVID-19. In the study's own analysis: Amplifying reference gene primers gave estimates of nucleated cell counts. The table came from immunoSEQ multiplex PCR; TCRdb's copy has only in-frame clones and leaves some out. From that table come the V and J calls and clone size; the DNA was used to work out D and trimming. Counted here are about 95,000 clones, approximately 84% occurring once; the ten biggest clones make up 24%.

The J gene is TRBJ2-7, the V gene TRBV3-1 (or the pseudogene TRBV3-2); 12 bases agree with TRBD2. The sample taken for sequencing was peripheral blood. The clonotype was recovered from a human donor in a cohort sampled during active COVID-19. CDR3 amino acids: CASSLNGLAGSYEQYF. Here the CDR3 DNA reads TGTGCCAGCAGCTTAAACGGACTAGCGGGGTCCTACGAGCAGTACTTC.